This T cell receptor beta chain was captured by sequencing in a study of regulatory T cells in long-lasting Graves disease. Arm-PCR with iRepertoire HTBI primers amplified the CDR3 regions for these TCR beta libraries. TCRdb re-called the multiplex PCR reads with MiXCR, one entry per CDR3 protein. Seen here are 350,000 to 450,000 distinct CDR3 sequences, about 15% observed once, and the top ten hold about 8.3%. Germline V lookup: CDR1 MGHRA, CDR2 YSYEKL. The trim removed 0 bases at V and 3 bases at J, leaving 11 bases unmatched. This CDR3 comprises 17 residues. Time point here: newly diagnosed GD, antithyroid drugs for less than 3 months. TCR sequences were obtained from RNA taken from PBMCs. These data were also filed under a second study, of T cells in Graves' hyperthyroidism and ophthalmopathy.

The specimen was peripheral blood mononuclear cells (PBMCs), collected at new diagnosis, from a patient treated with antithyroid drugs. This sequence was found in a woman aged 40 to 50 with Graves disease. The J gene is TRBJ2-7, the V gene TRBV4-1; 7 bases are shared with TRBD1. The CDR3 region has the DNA TGCGCCAGCAGCCAAGATCCTGGGACAGACTCCTTCTACGAGCAGTACTTC. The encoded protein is CASSQDPGTDSFYEQYF.